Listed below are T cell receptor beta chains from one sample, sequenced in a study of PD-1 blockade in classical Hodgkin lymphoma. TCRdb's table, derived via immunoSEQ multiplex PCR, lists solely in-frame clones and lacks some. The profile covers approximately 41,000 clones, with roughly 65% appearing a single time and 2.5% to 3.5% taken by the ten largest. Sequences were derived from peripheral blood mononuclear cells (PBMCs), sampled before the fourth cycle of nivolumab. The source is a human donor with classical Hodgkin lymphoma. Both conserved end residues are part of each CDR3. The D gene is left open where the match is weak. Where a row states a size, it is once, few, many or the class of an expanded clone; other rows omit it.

cdr3_nt: TGTGCCTGTGATGTGACCGACTTCGGGGAGACCCAGTACTTC
cdr3_aa: CACDVTDFGETQYF
v_call: TRBV30
d_call: NA
j_call: TRBJ2-5
clone_size: once

cdr3_nt: TGTGCCAGCAGTTACTGGTCGACCCAAGAGACCCAGTACTTC
cdr3_aa: CASSYWSTQETQYF
v_call: TRBV6-5
d_call: NA
j_call: TRBJ2-5
clone_size: NA

cdr3_nt: TGTGCCAGCAGCTTAACGTACACCGGGACAGGGGTAACAGATACGCAGTATTTT
cdr3_aa: CASSLTYTGTGVTDTQYF
v_call: TRBV7-3
d_call: TRBD1
j_call: TRBJ2-3
clone_size: NA

cdr3_nt: TGTGCCAGCAGCTTCGGACTTTCTGAAGCTTTCTTT
cdr3_aa: CASSFGLSEAFF
v_call: TRBV7-2
d_call: NA
j_call: TRBJ1-1
clone_size: NA

cdr3_nt: TGTGCCAGCAGTGCCCGGACGACAACAGATACGCAGTATTTT
cdr3_aa: CASSARTTTDTQYF
v_call: TRBV27
d_call: NA
j_call: TRBJ2-3
clone_size: few

cdr3_nt: TGCGCCAGCAGCCAAGGGAGGGACACCCATTTCCTTGCCAAAAACATTCAGTACTTC
cdr3_aa: CASSQGRDTHFLAKNIQYF
v_call: TRBV4-1
d_call: NA
j_call: TRBJ2-4
clone_size: NA

cdr3_nt: TGTGCCCGCTTGAGGGACGGGGAGCTGTTTTTT
cdr3_aa: CARLRDGELFF
v_call: TRBV7-9
d_call: NA
j_call: TRBJ2-2
clone_size: once

cdr3_nt: TGTGCCAGCAGGGAGGGGGTTGAAGCTTTCTTT
cdr3_aa: CASREGVEAFF
v_call: TRBV6-1
d_call: NA
j_call: TRBJ1-1
clone_size: few

cdr3_nt: TGCGCCAGCAGCTCGGGCGGGCTCTACGAGCAGTACTTC
cdr3_aa: CASSSGGLYEQYF
v_call: TRBV5-1
d_call: NA
j_call: TRBJ2-7
clone_size: NA

cdr3_nt: TGTGCCAGCAGTTTATGGGAGGAGAAACTGTTTTTT
cdr3_aa: CASSLWEEKLFF
v_call: TRBV28
d_call: NA
j_call: TRBJ1-4
clone_size: NA

cdr3_nt: TGTGCCAGCAGCTTAGGGAGCTCTAGGGGTACTGAAGCTTTCTTT
cdr3_aa: CASSLGSSRGTEAFF
v_call: TRBV7-2
d_call: NA
j_call: TRBJ1-1
clone_size: NA

cdr3_nt: TGTGCCATCAGTGAGTCGAGCAGATTCGATCAGCCCCAGCATTTT
cdr3_aa: CAISESSRFDQPQHF
v_call: TRBV10-3
d_call: NA
j_call: TRBJ1-5
clone_size: NA

cdr3_nt: TGTGCCAGCAGACTGTACAGGGGGAACTATGGCTACACCTTC
cdr3_aa: CASRLYRGNYGYTF
v_call: TRBV6-6
d_call: TRBD1
j_call: TRBJ1-2
clone_size: NA

cdr3_nt: TGTGCCAGCAGCCAAGGAACCGGGAATGGTGGCTACACCTTC
cdr3_aa: CASSQGTGNGGYTF
v_call: TRBV4-2
d_call: NA
j_call: TRBJ1-2
clone_size: NA

cdr3_nt: TGTGCCTGCGGCAGGGGGGACACTGAAGCTTTCTTT
cdr3_aa: CACGRGDTEAFF
v_call: TRBV11-2
d_call: TRBD1
j_call: TRBJ1-1
clone_size: few

cdr3_nt: TGTGCCTGGAGTACTAGGACCGCCACTGAAGCTTTCTTT
cdr3_aa: CAWSTRTATEAFF
v_call: TRBV30
d_call: NA
j_call: TRBJ1-1
clone_size: NA

cdr3_nt: TGTGCCAGCAGTGAAACAGCGGGAGTCCGAGAGACCCAGTACTTC
cdr3_aa: CASSETAGVRETQYF
v_call: TRBV2
d_call: TRBD2
j_call: TRBJ2-5
clone_size: few

cdr3_nt: TGTGCCAGCACCCCGGAGCTAGCAGATACGCAGTATTTT
cdr3_aa: CASTPELADTQYF
v_call: TRBV6-6
d_call: NA
j_call: TRBJ2-3
clone_size: few

cdr3_nt: TGTGCCTGGAGTGGCAGGCTGAACACTGAAGCTTTCTTT
cdr3_aa: CAWSGRLNTEAFF
v_call: TRBV30
d_call: NA
j_call: TRBJ1-1
clone_size: many

cdr3_nt: TGTGCCAGCACCAAGAACACCGGGGAGCTGTTTTTT
cdr3_aa: CASTKNTGELFF
v_call: TRBV9
d_call: NA
j_call: TRBJ2-2
clone_size: NA

cdr3_nt: TGCGCCAGCAGCTTGGCCACGGGAACTGGGGCCAACGTCCTGACTTTC
cdr3_aa: CASSLATGTGANVLTF
v_call: TRBV5-1
d_call: NA
j_call: TRBJ2-6
clone_size: NA

cdr3_nt: TGTGCCAGCAGTTGGGCAGGGGAGACCCAGTACTTC
cdr3_aa: CASSWAGETQYF
v_call: TRBV6-1
d_call: NA
j_call: TRBJ2-5
clone_size: once

cdr3_nt: TGTGCCAGCAGCTCGCCAGACAAATACTACCAAGAGACCCAGTACTTC
cdr3_aa: CASSSPDKYYQETQYF
v_call: TRBV7-9
d_call: NA
j_call: TRBJ2-5
clone_size: NA

cdr3_nt: TGTGCCAGCAGCTTCCACGGACAGGGAACTGGAAACACCATATATTTT
cdr3_aa: CASSFHGQGTGNTIYF
v_call: TRBV7-2
d_call: TRBD1
j_call: TRBJ1-3
clone_size: NA

cdr3_nt: TGTGCCAGCAGCATCCAGGGGAGAGGGGACGAGCAGTACTTC
cdr3_aa: CASSIQGRGDEQYF
v_call: TRBV7-6
d_call: NA
j_call: TRBJ2-7
clone_size: once

cdr3_nt: TGTGCCAGCAGTGGGCAGGGGACACACGGTGGTACGCAGTATTTT
cdr3_aa: CASSGQGTHGGTQYF
v_call: TRBV6-5
d_call: NA
j_call: TRBJ2-3
clone_size: once

cdr3_nt: TGTGCCAGCAGCCTCCAGGTTAGCAATCAGCCCCAGCATTTT
cdr3_aa: CASSLQVSNQPQHF
v_call: TRBV7-2
d_call: NA
j_call: TRBJ1-5
clone_size: few

cdr3_nt: TGCGCCAGCAGCCCTAGTAGGTACACAGATACGCAGTATTTT
cdr3_aa: CASSPSRYTDTQYF
v_call: TRBV5-1
d_call: NA
j_call: TRBJ2-3
clone_size: NA

cdr3_nt: TGTGCCAGCAGCCGGGGGAGGTCCAGCGGCTACGAGCAGTACTTC
cdr3_aa: CASSRGRSSGYEQYF
v_call: TRBV7-9
d_call: NA
j_call: TRBJ2-7
clone_size: NA

cdr3_nt: TGTGCCAGCAGTGAACGAGATACGCAGTATTTT
cdr3_aa: CASSERDTQYF
v_call: TRBV2
d_call: NA
j_call: TRBJ2-3
clone_size: NA

cdr3_nt: TGTGCCAGCAGTTACGGGTGGCATAGCTCCTACAATGAGCAGTTCTTC
cdr3_aa: CASSYGWHSSYNEQFF
v_call: TRBV6-5
d_call: NA
j_call: TRBJ2-1
clone_size: NA

cdr3_nt: TGTGCCAGCACCGGGGGGGTTGGGGCGAACACTGAAGCTTTCTTT
cdr3_aa: CASTGGVGANTEAFF
v_call: TRBV2
d_call: NA
j_call: TRBJ1-1
clone_size: NA

cdr3_nt: TGTGCCAGCAGGGCCAGGGGCAGGGAGGTCGATGAGCAGTTCTTC
cdr3_aa: CASRARGREVDEQFF
v_call: TRBV27
d_call: NA
j_call: TRBJ2-1
clone_size: once

cdr3_nt: TGTGCCAGCATGGGCAGGGCGGGCTATGGCTACACCTTC
cdr3_aa: CASMGRAGYGYTF
v_call: TRBV28
d_call: NA
j_call: TRBJ1-2
clone_size: NA

cdr3_nt: TGTGCCAGCAGGCCGGGACAATACCTGACAGATACGCAGTATTTT
cdr3_aa: CASRPGQYLTDTQYF
v_call: TRBV6-1
d_call: NA
j_call: TRBJ2-3
clone_size: NA

cdr3_nt: TGTGCCAGCAGAAGCGGGGCTGGCACAGATACGCAGTATTTT
cdr3_aa: CASRSGAGTDTQYF
v_call: TRBV6-1
d_call: TRBD2
j_call: TRBJ2-3
clone_size: NA

cdr3_nt: TGTGCCAGCAAAGGGGTAGGCTACACCTTC
cdr3_aa: CASKGVGYTF
v_call: TRBV6-1
d_call: NA
j_call: TRBJ1-2
clone_size: NA

cdr3_nt: TGTGCCAGCAGCCCCGACAGGGTGATAGCTGGTGAAAAACTGTTTTTT
cdr3_aa: CASSPDRVIAGEKLFF
v_call: TRBV7-9
d_call: TRBD1
j_call: TRBJ1-4
clone_size: few

cdr3_nt: TGCGCCAGCAGCCCGGGACCAGCGGGGCAAGAGACCCAGTACTTC
cdr3_aa: CASSPGPAGQETQYF
v_call: TRBV5-1
d_call: TRBD2
j_call: TRBJ2-5
clone_size: NA

cdr3_nt: TGCGCCAGCAGCCATCCGACAGGGAGGGCGACTGAAGCTTTCTTT
cdr3_aa: CASSHPTGRATEAFF
v_call: TRBV5-1
d_call: TRBD1
j_call: TRBJ1-1
clone_size: NA

cdr3_nt: TGTGCCAGCAGTTACTTATACGAGACCCAGTACTTC
cdr3_aa: CASSYLYETQYF
v_call: TRBV6-5
d_call: NA
j_call: TRBJ2-5
clone_size: NA

cdr3_nt: TGCGCCAGCAGCCAAGCGGGACAAGGGACAGTTGACTATAGCAATCAGCCCCAGCATTTT
cdr3_aa: CASSQAGQGTVDYSNQPQHF
v_call: TRBV4-1
d_call: TRBD1
j_call: TRBJ1-5
clone_size: NA

cdr3_nt: TGTGCCAGCGGTCTAAGGAACACTGAAGCTTTCTTT
cdr3_aa: CASGLRNTEAFF
v_call: TRBV7-9
d_call: NA
j_call: TRBJ1-1
clone_size: NA

cdr3_nt: TGTGCCAGTACTAGGTTCGGGAGCACAGATACGCAGTATTTT
cdr3_aa: CASTRFGSTDTQYF
v_call: TRBV19
d_call: NA
j_call: TRBJ2-3
clone_size: NA

cdr3_nt: TGTGCCAGCAGCCCGGACAGCTATGGCTACACCTTC
cdr3_aa: CASSPDSYGYTF
v_call: TRBV7-6
d_call: NA
j_call: TRBJ1-2
clone_size: NA

cdr3_nt: TGTGCCAGCAGTTGGGGGTTCCGCTCTGGAAACACCATATATTTT
cdr3_aa: CASSWGFRSGNTIYF
v_call: TRBV6-9
d_call: NA
j_call: TRBJ1-3
clone_size: NA

cdr3_nt: TGTGCCAGCTCCCAAAGCGGGGGCGCCTTGACTGAAGCTTTCTTT
cdr3_aa: CASSQSGGALTEAFF
v_call: TRBV18
d_call: NA
j_call: TRBJ1-1
clone_size: NA

cdr3_nt: TGTGCCAGCAGACCTAGCGGGGGCGTTCTCTACGAGCAGTACTTC
cdr3_aa: CASRPSGGVLYEQYF
v_call: TRBV7-2
d_call: TRBD2
j_call: TRBJ2-7
clone_size: NA

cdr3_nt: TGTGCCAGCAGCGTGAGGGGCCCCCTGGACGAGCAGTACTTC
cdr3_aa: CASSVRGPLDEQYF
v_call: TRBV7-2
d_call: NA
j_call: TRBJ2-7
clone_size: once

cdr3_nt: TGTGCCAGCAGCTTGGCCGGCGGGAGAGTCTACGAGCAGTACTTC
cdr3_aa: CASSLAGGRVYEQYF
v_call: TRBV5-6
d_call: TRBD2
j_call: TRBJ2-7
clone_size: NA

cdr3_nt: TGCAGTGCTGAATACAATGAGCAGTTCTTC
cdr3_aa: CSAEYNEQFF
v_call: TRBV20-1
d_call: NA
j_call: TRBJ2-1
clone_size: NA

cdr3_nt: TGTGCCAGCAGCTTTATTAGGGGACGGGGGAACACTGAAGCTTTCTTT
cdr3_aa: CASSFIRGRGNTEAFF
v_call: TRBV7-2
d_call: NA
j_call: TRBJ1-1
clone_size: NA

cdr3_nt: TGTGCCAGCAGGAGGGGAAAAAACTACACCTTC
cdr3_aa: CASRRGKNYTF
v_call: TRBV5-6
d_call: NA
j_call: TRBJ1-2
clone_size: once

cdr3_nt: TGTGCCTGGACCGTAAGGCGACTAGCGGACTCCTACGAGCAGTACTTC
cdr3_aa: CAWTVRRLADSYEQYF
v_call: TRBV30
d_call: TRBD2
j_call: TRBJ2-7
clone_size: once

cdr3_nt: TGTGCCAGTAGTATAGCTGTGCGGGGGCCCCGGGGGACCCAGTACTTC
cdr3_aa: CASSIAVRGPRGTQYF
v_call: TRBV19
d_call: NA
j_call: TRBJ2-5
clone_size: NA

cdr3_nt: TGTGCCAGCAGTTTTCGTTCAGGGCGACCAGATACGCAGTATTTT
cdr3_aa: CASSFRSGRPDTQYF
v_call: TRBV28
d_call: NA
j_call: TRBJ2-3
clone_size: NA

cdr3_nt: TGTGCCAGTAGTATCGAGTCAGGGAGTTACGAGCAGTACTTC
cdr3_aa: CASSIESGSYEQYF
v_call: TRBV19
d_call: NA
j_call: TRBJ2-7
clone_size: NA

cdr3_nt: TGTGCCTGGAGTGTACAGGCAGGGACGAACACTGAAGCTTTCTTT
cdr3_aa: CAWSVQAGTNTEAFF
v_call: TRBV30
d_call: NA
j_call: TRBJ1-1
clone_size: NA

cdr3_nt: TGTGCCAGCAGCTCCAGGGCGGACACTGAAGCTTTCTTT
cdr3_aa: CASSSRADTEAFF
v_call: TRBV7-2
d_call: NA
j_call: TRBJ1-1
clone_size: NA

cdr3_nt: TGTGCCAGCTCACCGGGTTGGGGGGCGCAGGAGACCCAGTACTTC
cdr3_aa: CASSPGWGAQETQYF
v_call: TRBV18
d_call: NA
j_call: TRBJ2-5
clone_size: NA